This is a list of T cell receptor beta chains from one sample in a study of Ad26.COV2.S vaccination and SARS-CoV-2 variants. Only in-frame clones appear in the TCRdb table, and some are missing; sequencing was by immunoSEQ multiplex PCR. The table includes 350,000 to 600,000 clones, 80% to 90% detected once. The sequencing here drew on peripheral blood, taken in a trial of Ad26.COV2.S vaccine versus placebo. Receptor source: a person between 18 and 59 years old who received the Ad26.COV2.S COVID-19 vaccine or a placebo. Both conserved end residues are part of each CDR3. D genes are given only for firm matches. The size of a clone is reported for some rows only, either as once, few or many, or as a class for expanded clones.

>TRBV18|few|.|TRBJ1-6
TGTGCCAGCTCACCAGGCGGGATCTGGAGATCACCCCTCCACTTT
CASSPGGIWRSPLHF
>TRBV10-3|.|TRBD2|TRBJ2-3
TGTGCCATCAGTTTAGGACTAGAAGATACGCAGTATTTT
CAISLGLEDTQYF
>TRBV20-1|.|.|TRBJ2-7
TGCAGTGCGTCCGGGTCCTACGAGCAGTACTTC
CSASGSYEQYF
>TRBV3-1/TRBV3-2|.|TRBD1|TRBJ1-6
TGTGCCAGCAGCCCCCCAGGACAGGGCCTGGATTCACCCCTCCACTTT
CASSPPGQGLDSPLHF
>TRBV9|.|.|TRBJ2-7
TGTGCCAGCAGTGAAGGGACAACCCCTCGCTACGAGCAGTACTTC
CASSEGTTPRYEQYF
>TRBV4-3|.|.|TRBJ1-6
TGCGCCAGCAGCCGAGAATATACGGTTAATTCACCCCTCCACTTT
CASSREYTVNSPLHF
>TRBV25-1|.|.|TRBJ1-6
TGTGCCAGCAGTGCGGGGACACCTCAGAATTCACCCCTCCACTTT
CASSAGTPQNSPLHF
>TRBV7-9|.|.|TRBJ1-1
TGTGCCAGCAGCTTTCTACAGGGAAACACTGAAGCTTTCTTT
CASSFLQGNTEAFF
>TRBV10-3|.|.|TRBJ1-1
TGTGCCATCAACCAGGGACGGAACACTGAAGCTTTCTTT
CAINQGRNTEAFF
>TRBV6-5|.|.|TRBJ2-5
TGTGCCAGCAGTAGGAACAGGGCACTACAAGAGACCCAGTACTTC
CASSRNRALQETQYF
>TRBV3-1/TRBV3-2|.|TRBD2|TRBJ2-7
TGTGCCAGCAGCCCCCACTCACTAGCGGGAGAGGCCTACGAGCAGTACTTC
CASSPHSLAGEAYEQYF
>TRBV5-1|.|.|TRBJ2-5
TGCGCCAGCAGCTCGACTGTTCAAGAGACCCAGTACTTC
CASSSTVQETQYF
>TRBV19|.|.|TRBJ1-1
TGTGCCAGTAGTAAGTCGGAATCTGCTCCCAACACTGAAGCTTTCTTT
CASSKSESAPNTEAFF
>TRBV5-4|.|.|TRBJ2-1
TGTGCCAGCAGCTTGGGCAATGAGCAGTTCTTC
CASSLGNEQFF
>TRBV6-5|.|.|TRBJ1-4
TGTGCCAGCAGACAGGAGGGCCTCGGGGAAAAACTGTTTTTT
CASRQEGLGEKLFF
>TRBV27|.|.|TRBJ1-2
TGTGCCAGCAGTCCCTCGCGGCAGGCCCTAAACTATGGCTACACCTTC
CASSPSRQALNYGYTF
>TRBV19|few|.|TRBJ2-2
TGTGCCAGTAGTATCCTCCGAGGGAATTCCACCGGGGAGCTGTTTTTT
CASSILRGNSTGELFF
>TRBV28|once|.|TRBJ1-3
TGTGCCAGCAGCCGCCGTACAGGGTTTATAGACACCATATATTTT
CASSRRTGFIDTIYF
>TRBV27|.|TRBD1|TRBJ1-6
TGTGCCAGCAGTTATCTGGACAGGGATTCACCCCTCCACTTT
CASSYLDRDSPLHF
>TRBV7-8|.|.|TRBJ1-5
TGTGCCAGCAGCAGAAACAGGCCCGATAGCAATCAGCCCCAGCATTTT
CASSRNRPDSNQPQHF
>TRBV13|.|.|TRBJ2-7
TGTGCCAGCAGCTTCCGGGACACATACTACGAGCAGTACTTC
CASSFRDTYYEQYF
>TRBV28|.|.|TRBJ2-1
TGTGCCAGCAGTTTTGGGGGAGATAGTGATGAGCAGTTCTTC
CASSFGGDSDEQFF
>TRBV21-1|.|.|TRBJ1-4
TGTGCCAGCAGCAATTTAGGCAGGGGAGGCGTACTAACTAATGAAAAACTGTTTTTT
CASSNLGRGGVLTNEKLFF
>TRBV2|.|TRBD1|TRBJ1-2
TGTGCCAGCGCAGGACAGGGGAGCCCTAACTATGGCTACACCTTC
CASAGQGSPNYGYTF
>TRBV5-1|.|.|TRBJ2-7
TGCGCCAGCAGCTTGGCAGGGACCTACGAGCAGTACTTC
CASSLAGTYEQYF
>TRBV3-1/TRBV3-2|once|.|TRBJ2-3
TGTGCCAGCAGCCTGAATCGGAATACGCAGTATTTT
CASSLNRNTQYF
>TRBV30|.|.|TRBJ2-5
TGTGCCTGGAGTTGGGATATCCAAGAGACCCAGTACTTC
CAWSWDIQETQYF
>TRBV11-3|.|TRBD2|TRBJ2-1
TGTGCCAGCAGCCCCCGACTAGCGGGGGGCGAGCAGTTCTTC
CASSPRLAGGEQFF
>TRBV7-9|.|.|TRBJ2-1
TGTGCCAGCAGCAGGGAACTAGTTTATGAGCAGTTCTTC
CASSRELVYEQFF
>TRBV5-8|.|.|TRBJ2-5
TGTGCCAGCAGTAGCCCTCCGGGACTCCGCCAAGAGACCCAGTACTTC
CASSSPPGLRQETQYF
>TRBV29-1|.|.|TRBJ2-4
TGCAGCGGCATGGGAGTAGCCAAAAACATTCAGTACTTC
CSGMGVAKNIQYF
>TRBV5-1|.|.|TRBJ2-5
TGCGCCAGCAGCCCTCAGGGCGGATACTCCGAGACCCAGTACTTC
CASSPQGGYSETQYF
>TRBV7-9|once|.|TRBJ1-2
TGTGCCAGCAGCCCTAATAGGGCAGGGACTCGTGGCTACACCTTC
CASSPNRAGTRGYTF